The rows below give T cell receptor beta chains drawn from one sample of a study of T cells in Graves' hyperthyroidism and ophthalmopathy. MiXCR, applied by TCRdb to the multiplex PCR reads, yields one record per CDR3 protein. The sample has 480,000 or so distinct CDR3 sequences; about 45% are singletons. Source material: peripheral blood or thyroid tissue (not recorded which). The receptors were gathered from an adult woman with Graves' disease, either hyperthyroidism or ophthalmopathy (not recorded which). Both conserved end residues are part of each CDR3. Fields, in order: V gene, D gene, J gene, clone size, CDR3 DNA, CDR3 protein. A D gene is named only where the DNA matches it firmly. Clone size is stated in some rows and not others, as once, few, many or a class when expanded.

>TRBV7-8|TRBD1|TRBJ1-6|-
TGTGCCAGCACCGATCGGACAGGGCTGTCACCCCTCCACTTT
CASTDRTGLSPLHF
>TRBV2|TRBD1|TRBJ1-5|-
TGTGCCAGCGGGTGGGACAGGGGAAGTAATCAGCCCCAGCATTTT
CASGWDRGSNQPQHF
>TRBV19|TRBD1|TRBJ1-5|many
TGTGCCAGTATGGGGACAGGGGGCACCGTGCCCCAGCATTTT
CASMGTGGTVPQHF
>TRBV27|TRBD2|TRBJ2-2|-
TGTGCCAGCAGTCGTCTGGGACTAGCGGAAACCTCGAACACCGGGGAGCTGTTTTTT
CASSRLGLAETSNTGELFF
>TRBV6-5|-|TRBJ1-2|many
TGTGCCAGCCGAGGGGTCTATGGCTACACCTTC
CASRGVYGYTF
>TRBV7-9|-|TRBJ2-1|-
TGTGCCAGCAGCTTTGACGCCGGAGAGCAGTTCTTC
CASSFDAGEQFF
>TRBV7-2|TRBD2|TRBJ2-3|-
TGTGCCAGCAGCTTAGTAACGACTAGCGGGGGGTTTTCGCAGTATTTT
CASSLVTTSGGFSQYF
>TRBV12-3/TRBV12-4|-|TRBJ1-2|-
TGTGCCAGCAGTTTAATGGCCCTCCGGGGGCAAGGCTACACCTTC
CASSLMALRGQGYTF
>TRBV7-9|TRBD2|TRBJ2-7|-
TGTGCCAGCAGCTTAGCCGTAGGGGGGCTAGCGGGAGACATTAACGAGCAGTACTTC
CASSLAVGGLAGDINEQYF
>TRBV5-6|TRBD1|TRBJ1-1|-
TGTGCCAGCAGCTGGCTCCGGGACAGGGTCACTGAAGCTTTCTTT
CASSWLRDRVTEAFF
>TRBV27|-|TRBJ1-1|many
TGTGCCAGCAGTTTATCGGAACACAAGAACACTGAAGCTTTCTTT
CASSLSEHKNTEAFF
>TRBV7-6|TRBD1|TRBJ2-6|-
TGTGCCAGCAGCTCGGGACAGGGGCCTATAACCTCTGGGGCCAACGTCCTGACTTTC
CASSSGQGPITSGANVLTF
>TRBV5-1|TRBD1|TRBJ2-2|-
TGCGCCAGCAGCCCCCCAGCAGGGGGCTCGATCACCGGGGAGCTGTTTTTT
CASSPPAGGSITGELFF
>TRBV29-1|-|TRBJ2-7|once
TGCAGCTACGGAGTCTACGAGCAGTACTTC
CSYGVYEQYF
>TRBV13|-|TRBJ1-2|-
TGTGCCAGCAGCGCACAGGGAGGTCATGGCTACACCTTC
CASSAQGGHGYTF
>TRBV29-1|TRBD1|TRBJ1-1|-
TGCAGCGTCCTACAGGGGGCAATCGGCACTGAAGCTTTCTTT
CSVLQGAIGTEAFF
>TRBV4-2|-|TRBJ1-4|many
TGTGCCAGCAGCCAAGATCGGCAGGATGAAAAACTGTTTTTT
CASSQDRQDEKLFF
>TRBV9|TRBD1|TRBJ1-4|many
TGTGCCAGCAGCACCCGGGGACAGGGCGGAGAAAAACTGTTTTTT
CASSTRGQGGEKLFF
>TRBV7-9|-|TRBJ2-7|few
TGTGCCAGCTCACCACCGTTTGATGGCTACGAGCAGTACTTC
CASSPPFDGYEQYF
>TRBV3-1|-|TRBJ2-5|many
TGTGCCAGCAGCCAAGGCTGGGACCAGTACTTC
CASSQGWDQYF
>TRBV15|-|TRBJ2-5|few
TGTGCCACCAGCAGAGATGGGTACCAAGAGACCCAGTACTTC
CATSRDGYQETQYF
>TRBV7-9|TRBD2|TRBJ2-5|many
TGTGCCAGCAGCAGACTAGCGGGAGGCGGTGAGACCCAGTACTTC
CASSRLAGGGETQYF
>TRBV7-2|TRBD2|TRBJ2-2|-
TGTGCCAGCAGCTCATCTAGCGGGTACACCGGGGAGCTGTTTTTT
CASSSSSGYTGELFF
>TRBV11-2|-|TRBJ1-4|once
TGTGCCAGCAGCTGGGCAGGAAATGAAAAACTGTTTTTT
CASSWAGNEKLFF
>TRBV20-1|TRBD1|TRBJ1-3|many
TGCAGTGCTAGGGACCCAGGGGGCATAAACACCATATATTTT
CSARDPGGINTIYF
>TRBV28|TRBD2|TRBJ2-7|-
TGTGCCAGCAGTTCTAGCGGGATCGTGTACGAGCAGTACTTC
CASSSSGIVYEQYF
>TRBV29-1|-|TRBJ1-5|-
TGCAGCGTTGCCCCGACAGTAGATCAGCCCCAGCATTTT
CSVAPTVDQPQHF